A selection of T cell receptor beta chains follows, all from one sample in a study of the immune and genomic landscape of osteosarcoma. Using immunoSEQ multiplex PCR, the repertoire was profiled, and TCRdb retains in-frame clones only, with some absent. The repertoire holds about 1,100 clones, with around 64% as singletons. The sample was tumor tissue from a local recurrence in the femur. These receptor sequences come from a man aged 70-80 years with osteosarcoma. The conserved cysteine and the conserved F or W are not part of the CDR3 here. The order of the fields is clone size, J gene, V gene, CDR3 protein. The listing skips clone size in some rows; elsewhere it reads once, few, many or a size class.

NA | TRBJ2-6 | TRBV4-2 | ASSQGHFSGANVLT
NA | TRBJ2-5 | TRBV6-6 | ASSYLGRNQETQY
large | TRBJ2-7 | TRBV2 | ASSEGTGMYEQY
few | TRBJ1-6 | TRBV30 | AWSAGTNNSPLH
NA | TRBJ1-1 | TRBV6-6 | ASSYSGDWETEAF
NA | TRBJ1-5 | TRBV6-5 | ASSPDRGRQH
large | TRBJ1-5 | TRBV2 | ASSEGLSGQPQH
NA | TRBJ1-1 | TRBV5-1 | ASSLGDRQNTEAF
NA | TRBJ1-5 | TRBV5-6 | ASSWTRGNQPQH
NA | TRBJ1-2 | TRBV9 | ASSVVAANYGYT
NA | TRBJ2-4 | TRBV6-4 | ASRPEMGQGAWAKNIQY
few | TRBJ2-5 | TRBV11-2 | ASSLRRGETQY
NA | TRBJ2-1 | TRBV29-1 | SAGGGQGANEQF
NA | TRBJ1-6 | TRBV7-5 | ASSLDFSSYNSPLH
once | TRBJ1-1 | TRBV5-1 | ASSLRQGGMNTEAF
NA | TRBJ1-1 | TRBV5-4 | ASSPTVSTEAF
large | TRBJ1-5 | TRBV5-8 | ASSRGTVSNQPQH
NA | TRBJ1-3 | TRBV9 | ASSVYRPGQIGNTIY
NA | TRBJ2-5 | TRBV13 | ASSQGTNRETQY
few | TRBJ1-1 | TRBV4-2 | ASSPTDSKEAF
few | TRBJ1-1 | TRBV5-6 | ASSFFDTEAF
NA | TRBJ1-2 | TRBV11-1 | ASSQGDNYGYT
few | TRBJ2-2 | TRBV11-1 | ASSWGSVTGELF
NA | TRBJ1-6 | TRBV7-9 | ASSLEQSSPLH
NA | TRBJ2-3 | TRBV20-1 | SASTDTQY
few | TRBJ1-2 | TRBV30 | AWSSRSGYYGYT